Listed here are 21 T cell receptor beta chains from one sample, sequenced in a study of long-term antiretroviral therapy in people with HIV. The libraries were made with immunoSEQ v3.0 at survey level. Repertoires were generated with immunoSEQ multiplex PCR, while TCRdb's copy carries only in-frame clones and drops some. Of under 30,000 clones in the sample, 70% to 90% were seen once. Sequencing was performed on unsorted PBMCs, taken 3 years after starting antiretroviral therapy. The receptor source for this set is a man aged 35-49 years with HIV.

The chain joins TRBV7-6 to TRBJ2-7, with D possibly being TRBD1 (7 bases). CDR1 is SGHVS, CDR2 FNYEAQ, per germline. The CDR3 is made up of 19 amino acids. Trimming cost V 6 bases and J 1 base, with 28 bases left between them. This CDR3 reads CASSPTPHRDSRGSYEQYF. For the CDR3, the DNA is TGTGCCAGCAGTCCAACTCCTCACAGGGACAGCCGGGGGTCCTACGAGCAGTACTTC.

The chain employs TRBV4-1 and TRBJ1-1; maybe TRBD1 (5 bases). CDR1 is MGHRA and CDR2 is YSYEKL in the germline V gene. The CDR3 is made up of 14 amino acids. The V end lost 0 bases, the J end lost 7 bases, and 12 bases lay between the germline ends. CDR3 in DNA: TGCGCCAGCAGCCAAGATTATGGACAACGTGAAGCTTTCTTT. Its protein is CASSQDYGQREAFF.

The chain joins TRBV5-5 to TRBJ2-1, with D maybe TRBD1 (6 bases). Trimming removed 4 bases from V and 4 bases from J, with 15 bases in between. Germline lookup yields CDR1 SGHKS and CDR2 YYEKEE (reference sequence). This CDR3 has 15 residues. In DNA form, the CDR3 reads TGTGCCAGCAGCCAGACAGGATGGTCTTACAATGAGCAGTTCTTC. Translation gives CASSQTGWSYNEQFF.

This sequence joins TRBV2 and TRBJ2-1; D is ambiguous. CDR3 size: 15 residues. The ends were cut back, 6 bases at V and 0 bases at J, with 12 bases in the middle. Germline CDR1 reads SNHLY; CDR2 reads FYNNEI. The CDR3 here is CASSPTPSSYNEQFF. Here the CDR3 DNA reads TGTGCCAGCAGCCCCACTCCGAGCTCCTACAATGAGCAGTTCTTC.

The sample holds one count of this clone. This chain links TRBV27 with TRBJ2-2, with TRBD2 matching 16 bases. J lost 0 bases, V lost 0 bases, and 1 base had no gene match. The CDR3 sequence is 19 residues long. In germline, CDR1 is MNHEY, CDR2 SMNVEV (reference sequence). The CDR3 spells CASSLSGTSGRANTGELFF. As DNA, the CDR3 is TGTGCCAGCAGTTTATCCGGGACTAGCGGGAGGGCGAACACCGGGGAGCTGTTTTTT.

This clone came up once. V is TRBV7-8 and J is TRBJ2-3; 7 bases match TRBD1. Germline values: CDR1 SGHVS, CDR2 FQNEAQ. V lost 5 bases, J lost 2 bases, and 4 bases stayed unmatched. This CDR3 has 14 amino acids. Written as DNA, the CDR3 is TGTGCCAGCAGCAGGGGACAGTACACAGATACGCAGTATTTT. It encodes CASSRGQYTDTQYF.

This clone occurred once. The rearrangement links TRBV29-1 to TRBJ2-7, with TRBD2 matching over 10 bases. CDR3 length equals 15 residues. J gave up 4 bases and V 0 bases, and 6 bases lay outside the gene matches. From germline, CDR1 is SQVTM and CDR2 ANQGSEA. CDR3 residues: CSVEDSPSGSYEQYF. CDR3 coding DNA: TGCAGCGTTGAAGATAGTCCTAGCGGGAGTTACGAGCAGTACTTC.

CDR3: CASSYFRGLTDTQYF. The CDR3 DNA reads as TGTGCCAGCAGCTACTTCCGGGGACTCACAGATACGCAGTATTTT. The chain combines TRBV7-2 with TRBJ2-3; a possible D gene is TRBD2 (6 bases). The CDR3 contains 15 residues. From germline, CDR1 is SGHTA and CDR2 FQGNSA. Between the trimmed V and J ends, which lost 4 bases and 2 bases, there was a span of 13 bases.

V and J are TRBV6-5 and TRBJ1-4; D is undetermined. Trimming shortened V by 0 bases and J by 7 bases, and 12 bases separated the two germline ends. The CDR3 runs 15 residues. The germline CDR1 and CDR2 sequences are MNHEY and SVGAGI. The CDR3 bases are TGTGCCAGCAGTTACTCTTTTTGGGAGCGTGAAAAACTGTTTTTT. As protein: CASSYSFWEREKLFF.

The rearrangement joins TRBV7-9 to TRBJ2-7; D call uncertain. CDR1 and CDR2 (germline): SEHNR, FQNEAQ (reference sequence). Trimming pared 0 bases from V and 5 bases from J, leaving 11 bases between. The CDR3 consists of 14 residues. The CDR3 here is CASSLASLGNEQYF. CDR3 DNA: TGTGCCAGCAGCTTAGCTAGCCTTGGGAACGAGCAGTACTTC.

The V call is TRBV6-1, the J call TRBJ1-1, with D perhaps TRBD1 (5 bases). This CDR3 has 12 residues. Germline values: CDR1 MNHNS, CDR2 SASEGT. Trimming took 8 bases from V and 5 from J, leaving 12 bases between them. The DNA for the CDR3 is TGTGCCAGCTGGTGGGGGGGGACTGAAGCTTTCTTT. Translation gives CASWWGGTEAFF.

This clone appeared a few times. J is TRBJ1-1 and V is TRBV9; D unclear. CDR3 size: 12 residues. Germline V gene sequence: CDR1 SGDLS, CDR2 YYNGEE. V gave up 3 bases and J gave up 0 bases, with 3 bases separating them. The CDR3 DNA is TGTGCCAGCAGCGCACTGAACACTGAAGCTTTCTTT. This translates into CASSALNTEAFF.

The chain uses TRBV5-1 and TRBJ2-5; D gene unclear. Germline V gene data show CDR1 as SGHRS and CDR2 as YFSETQ. The CDR3 consists of 14 residues. V was pared by 0 bases and J by 5 bases, with 11 bases between. DNA of the CDR3: TGCGCCAGCAGCTTGGATGGCCCCGGGGAGACCCAGTACTTC. Protein: CASSLDGPGETQYF.

The J gene is TRBJ2-7, the V gene TRBV5-4, with TRBD1 matching 7 bases. Germline CDR1 SGHNT, CDR2 YYREEE (reference sequence). The junction had 10 bases not matched to a gene; V was cut back by 4 bases and J by 0 bases. This CDR3 comprises 16 residues. The CDR3 protein is CASSPGQDRSSYEQYF. The CDR3 DNA reads as TGTGCCAGCAGCCCAGGACAGGATCGAAGCTCCTACGAGCAGTACTTC.

The rearrangement joins TRBV28 to TRBJ2-2; D might be TRBD1 (6 bases). The V end was cut by 0 bases, the J end by 5 bases, with 10 bases between. This CDR3 is built from 15 residues. From germline, CDR1 is MDHEN and CDR2 SYDVKM. CDR3 sequence: CASSLWSRGTGELFF. In DNA form, the CDR3 reads TGTGCCAGCAGTTTATGGTCCAGGGGTACCGGGGAGCTGTTTTTT.

The chain is built from TRBV6-1 and TRBJ1-1; D is uncertain. V lost 3 bases and J 1 base, leaving 6 bases between the germline ends. Germline V gives CDR1 MNHNS, CDR2 SASEGT. This CDR3 is built from 13 residues. This chain's CDR3 is CASSEEGNTEAFF. DNA for the CDR3: TGTGCCAGCAGTGAGGAGGGGAACACTGAAGCTTTCTTT.

This clone was picked up one time. V and J are TRBV6-1 and TRBJ1-1, with 9 bases that match TRBD1. In germline, CDR1 is MNHNS, CDR2 SASEGT. Unmatched junction bases numbered 10, after V lost 5 bases and J lost 6 bases. The CDR3 has 15 amino acids. Here the CDR3 reads CASSSGTGTTAEAFF. The CDR3 region has the DNA TGTGCCAGCAGTTCCGGGACAGGGACGACGGCTGAAGCTTTCTTT.

The chain uses TRBV6-1 and TRBJ2-7; the match to TRBD2 covers 9 bases. There are 17 residues in the CDR3. CDR1 MNHNS and CDR2 SASEGT come from the germline V gene. V lost 0 bases and J lost 3; bases outside the gene matches: 9. The CDR3 nucleotides read TGTGCCAGCAGTGAAGCCATTAGCGGGAGAAGTTTCTACGAGCAGTACTTC. It specifies CASSEAISGRSFYEQYF.

The chain recombines TRBV5-1 with TRBJ2-7; D is ambiguous. Germline V gene lookup returns CDR1 SGHRS and CDR2 YFSETQ. V lost 1 base and J 1 base, leaving 9 bases between the germline ends. The length of the CDR3 is 14 residues. Written as DNA, the CDR3 is TGCGCCAGCAGCTTGATGACCGTTTCCTACGAGCAGTACTTC. Translation gives CASSLMTVSYEQYF.

V usage is TRBV4-2 and J usage is TRBJ2-1; TRBD1 agrees at 7 bases. In germline, CDR1 is LGHNA, CDR2 YNFKEQ. The trim removed 10 bases at V and 2 bases at J, leaving 14 bases unmatched. The CDR3 runs to 16 residues. The CDR3 reads CATRGPVTGPYNEQFF. CDR3 coding DNA: TGTGCCACACGCGGACCAGTGACAGGGCCCTACAATGAGCAGTTCTTC.

The chain employs TRBV2 and TRBJ1-1; tentatively, D is TRBD1 (5 bases). The CDR3 sequence is 13 residues long. Trimming pared 8 bases from V and 2 bases from J, leaving 12 bases between. Looked up from germline, CDR1 is SNHLY and CDR2 is FYNNEI. Written as DNA, the CDR3 is TGTGCCAGCTTAAGGGGCCCAAACACTGAAGCTTTCTTT. This codes for CASLRGPNTEAFF.